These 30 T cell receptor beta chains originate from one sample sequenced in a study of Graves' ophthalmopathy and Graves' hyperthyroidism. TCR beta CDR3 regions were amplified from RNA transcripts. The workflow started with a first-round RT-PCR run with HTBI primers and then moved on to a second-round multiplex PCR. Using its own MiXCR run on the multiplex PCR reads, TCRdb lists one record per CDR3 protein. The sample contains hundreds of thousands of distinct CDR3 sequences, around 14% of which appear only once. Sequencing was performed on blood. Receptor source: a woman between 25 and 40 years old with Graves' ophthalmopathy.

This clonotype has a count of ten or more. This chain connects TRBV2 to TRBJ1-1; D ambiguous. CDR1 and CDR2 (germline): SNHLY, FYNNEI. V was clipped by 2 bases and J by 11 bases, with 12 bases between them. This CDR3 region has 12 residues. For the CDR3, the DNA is TGTGCCAGCAGTGAATGGGGTCTCCGGGCTTTCTTT. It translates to CASSEWGLRAFF.

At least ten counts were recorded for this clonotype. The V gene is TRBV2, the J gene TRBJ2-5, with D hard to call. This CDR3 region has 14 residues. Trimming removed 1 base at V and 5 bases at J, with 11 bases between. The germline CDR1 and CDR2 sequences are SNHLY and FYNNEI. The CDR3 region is CASSEGLWLETQYF. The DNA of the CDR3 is TGTGCCAGCAGTGAAGGTCTTTGGTTGGAGACCCAGTACTTC.

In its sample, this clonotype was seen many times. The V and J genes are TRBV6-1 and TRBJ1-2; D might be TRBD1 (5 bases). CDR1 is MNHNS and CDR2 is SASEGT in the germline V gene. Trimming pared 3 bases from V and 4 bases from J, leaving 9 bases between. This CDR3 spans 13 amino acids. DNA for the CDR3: TGTGCCAGCAGTGAGAACAGGTTCTATGGCTACACCTTC. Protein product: CASSENRFYGYTF.

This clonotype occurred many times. The CDR3 reads CASSELWVGEAFF. In DNA, the CDR3 is TGTGCCAGCAGCGAACTATGGGTCGGTGAAGCTTTCTTT. The rearrangement uses TRBV9 and TRBJ1-1, with D unclear. This CDR3 spans 13 amino acids. CDR1 SGDLS and CDR2 YYNGEE come from the germline V gene. The V and J ends lost 3 bases and 7 bases respectively, with 13 bases between them.

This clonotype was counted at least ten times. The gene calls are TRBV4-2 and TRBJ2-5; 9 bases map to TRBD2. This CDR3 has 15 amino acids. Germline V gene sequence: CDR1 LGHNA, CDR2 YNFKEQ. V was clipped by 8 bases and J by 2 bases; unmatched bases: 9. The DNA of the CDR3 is TGTGCCAGCTGGGTCTTTAGCGGGAGACAAGAGACCCAGTACTTC. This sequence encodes CASWVFSGRQETQYF.

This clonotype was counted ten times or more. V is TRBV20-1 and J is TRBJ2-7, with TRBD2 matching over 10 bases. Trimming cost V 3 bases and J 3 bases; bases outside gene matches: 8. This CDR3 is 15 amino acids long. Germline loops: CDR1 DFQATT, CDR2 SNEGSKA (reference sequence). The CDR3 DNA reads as TGCAGTGCTAGGGGGGGGACTAGCGACAACTACGAGCAGTACTTC. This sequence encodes CSARGGTSDNYEQYF.

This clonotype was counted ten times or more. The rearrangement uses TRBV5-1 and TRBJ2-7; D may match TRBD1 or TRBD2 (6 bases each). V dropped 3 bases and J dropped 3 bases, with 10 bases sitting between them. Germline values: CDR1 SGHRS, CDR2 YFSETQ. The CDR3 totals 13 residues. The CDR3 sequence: CASSWGASYEQYF. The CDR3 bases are TGCGCCAGCAGCTGGGGGGCGAGCTACGAGCAGTACTTC.

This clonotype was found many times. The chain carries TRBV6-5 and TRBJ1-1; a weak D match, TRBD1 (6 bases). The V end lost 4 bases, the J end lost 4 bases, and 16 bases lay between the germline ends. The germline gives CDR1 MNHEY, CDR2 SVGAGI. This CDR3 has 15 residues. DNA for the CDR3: TGTGCCAGCAGTTCTACAGGGTCTATTGGCACTGAAGCTTTCTTT. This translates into CASSSTGSIGTEAFF.

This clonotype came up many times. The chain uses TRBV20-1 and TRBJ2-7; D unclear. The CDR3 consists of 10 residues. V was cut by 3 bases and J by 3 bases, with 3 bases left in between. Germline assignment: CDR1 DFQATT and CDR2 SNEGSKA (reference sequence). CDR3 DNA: TGCAGTGCTAGGGTCTACGAGCAGTACTTC. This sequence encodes CSARVYEQYF.

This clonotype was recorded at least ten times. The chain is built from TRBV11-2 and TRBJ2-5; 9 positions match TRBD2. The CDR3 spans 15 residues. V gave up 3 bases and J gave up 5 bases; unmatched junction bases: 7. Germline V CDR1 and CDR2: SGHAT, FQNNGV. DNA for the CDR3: TGTGCCAGCAGCTTTCTAGCGGGAAAGGGGGAGACCCAGTACTTC. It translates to CASSFLAGKGETQYF.

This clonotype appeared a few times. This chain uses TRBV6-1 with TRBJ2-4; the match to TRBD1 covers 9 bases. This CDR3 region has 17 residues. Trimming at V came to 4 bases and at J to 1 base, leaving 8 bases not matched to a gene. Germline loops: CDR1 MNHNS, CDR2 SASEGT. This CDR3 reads CASSVTGGLGAKNIQYF. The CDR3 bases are TGTGCCAGCAGTGTAACAGGGGGCCTTGGGGCCAAAAACATTCAGTACTTC.

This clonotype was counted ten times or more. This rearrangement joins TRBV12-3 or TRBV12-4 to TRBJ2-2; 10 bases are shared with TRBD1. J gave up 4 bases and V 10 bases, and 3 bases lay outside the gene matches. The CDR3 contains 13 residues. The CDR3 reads CATRQGATGELFF. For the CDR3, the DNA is TGTGCCACCCGACAGGGGGCCACCGGGGAGCTGTTTTTT.

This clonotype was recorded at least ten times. DNA for the CDR3: TGTGCCACCAGCAGAGAAGCCCCAGACAGCCACCCCTACGAGCAGTACTTC. Translated: CATSREAPDSHPYEQYF. The chain links TRBV15 to TRBJ2-7; D perhaps matches TRBD1 (5 bases). Germline CDR1 is LNHNV and CDR2 is YYDKDF (reference sequence). This CDR3 contains 17 residues. The V gene lost 0 bases and the J gene lost 2 bases, with 17 bases spanning the gap.

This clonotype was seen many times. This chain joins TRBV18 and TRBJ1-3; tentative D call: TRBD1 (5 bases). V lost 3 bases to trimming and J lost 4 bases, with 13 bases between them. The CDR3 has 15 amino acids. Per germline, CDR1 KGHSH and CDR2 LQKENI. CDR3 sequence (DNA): TGTGCCAGCTCACCTCTACAGGCAGACGGAAACACCATATATTTT. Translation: CASSPLQADGNTIYF. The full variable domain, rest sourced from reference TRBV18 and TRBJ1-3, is NAGVMQNPRHLVRRRGQEARLRCSPMKGHSHVYWYRQLPEEGLKFMVYLQKENIIDESGMPKERFSAEFPKEGPSILRIQQVVRGDSAAYFCASSPLQADGNTIYFGEGSWLTVV.

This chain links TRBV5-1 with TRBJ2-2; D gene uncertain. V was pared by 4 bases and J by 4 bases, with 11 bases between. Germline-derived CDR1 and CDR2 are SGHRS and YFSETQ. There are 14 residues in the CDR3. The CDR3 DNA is TGCGCCAGCAGCGTGTTACCTGCCACCGGGGAGCTGTTTTTT. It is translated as CASSVLPATGELFF.

The CDR3 region has the DNA TGTGCCTGGAGTGTGGATCTCACCGGGGAGCTGTTTTTT. Encoded protein: CAWSVDLTGELFF. V usage is TRBV30 and J usage is TRBJ2-2; D not certain. Trimming shortened V by 0 bases and J by 4 bases, and 6 bases separated the two germline ends. Germline CDR1 reads GTSNPN; CDR2 reads SVGIG (reference sequence). CDR3 length equals 13 residues. The whole variable domain, remainder taken from reference TRBV30 and TRBJ2-2, is SQTIHQWPATLVQPVGSPLSLECTVEGTSNPNLYWYRQAAGRGLQLLFYSVGIGQISSEVPQNLSASRPQDRQFILSSKKLLLSDSGFYLCAWSVDLTGELFFGEGSRLTVL.

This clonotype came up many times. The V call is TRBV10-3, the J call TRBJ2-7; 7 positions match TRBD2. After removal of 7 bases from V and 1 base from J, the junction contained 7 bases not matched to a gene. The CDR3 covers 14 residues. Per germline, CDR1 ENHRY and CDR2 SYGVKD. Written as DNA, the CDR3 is TGTGCCATCATGAACCCCGGGGGGTCCTACGAGCAGTACTTC. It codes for CAIMNPGGSYEQYF.

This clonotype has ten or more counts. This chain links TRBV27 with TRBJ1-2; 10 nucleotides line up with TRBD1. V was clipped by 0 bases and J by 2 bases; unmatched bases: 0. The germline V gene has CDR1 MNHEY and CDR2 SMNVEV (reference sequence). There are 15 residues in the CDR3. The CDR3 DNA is TGTGCCAGCAGTTTATCGGGACAGGGGAACTATGGCTACACCTTC. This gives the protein CASSLSGQGNYGYTF.

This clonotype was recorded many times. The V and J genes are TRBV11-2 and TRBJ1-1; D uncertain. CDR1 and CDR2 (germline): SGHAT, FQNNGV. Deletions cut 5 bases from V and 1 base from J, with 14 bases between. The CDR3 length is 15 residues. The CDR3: CASSRSMLGNTEAFF. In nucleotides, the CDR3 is TGTGCCAGCAGCCGTTCAATGCTGGGGAACACTGAAGCTTTCTTT.

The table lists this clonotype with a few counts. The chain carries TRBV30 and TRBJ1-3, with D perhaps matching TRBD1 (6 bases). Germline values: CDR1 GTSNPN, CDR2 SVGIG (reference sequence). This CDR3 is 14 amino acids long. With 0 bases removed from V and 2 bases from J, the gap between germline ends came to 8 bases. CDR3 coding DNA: TGTGCCTGGAGTGTCGGGGGCACTGGAAACACCATATATTTT. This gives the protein CAWSVGGTGNTIYF.

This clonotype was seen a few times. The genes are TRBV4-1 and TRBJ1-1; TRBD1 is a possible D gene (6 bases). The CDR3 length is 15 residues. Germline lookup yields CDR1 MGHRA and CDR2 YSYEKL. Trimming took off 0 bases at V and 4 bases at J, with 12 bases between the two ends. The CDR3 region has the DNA TGCGCCAGCAGCCAAGAAGCAGGGGTGGGCACTGAAGCTTTCTTT. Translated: CASSQEAGVGTEAFF.

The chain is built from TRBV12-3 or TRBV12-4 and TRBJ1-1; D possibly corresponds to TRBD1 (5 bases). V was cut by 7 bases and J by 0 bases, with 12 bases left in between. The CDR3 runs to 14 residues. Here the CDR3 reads CASTPEQVNTEAFF. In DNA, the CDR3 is TGTGCCAGCACCCCGGAACAGGTGAACACTGAAGCTTTCTTT.

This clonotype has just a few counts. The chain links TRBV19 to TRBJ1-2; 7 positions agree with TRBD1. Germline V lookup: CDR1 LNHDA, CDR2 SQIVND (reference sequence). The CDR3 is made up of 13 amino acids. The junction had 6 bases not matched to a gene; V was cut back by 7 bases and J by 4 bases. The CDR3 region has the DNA TGTGCCAGTACCCCGGGACAGTTCTATGGCTACACCTTC. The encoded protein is CASTPGQFYGYTF. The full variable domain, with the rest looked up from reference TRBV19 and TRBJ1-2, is DGGITQSPKYLFRKEGQNVTLSCEQNLNHDAMYWYRQDPGQGLRLIYYSQIVNDFQKGDIAEGYSVSREKKESFPLTVTSAQKNPTAFYLCASTPGQFYGYTFGSGTRLTVV.

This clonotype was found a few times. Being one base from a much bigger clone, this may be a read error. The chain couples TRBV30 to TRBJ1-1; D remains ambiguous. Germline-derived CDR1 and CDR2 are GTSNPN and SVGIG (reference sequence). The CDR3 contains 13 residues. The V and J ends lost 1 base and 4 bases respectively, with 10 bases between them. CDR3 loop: CAWSGSGFTEAFF. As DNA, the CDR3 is TGTGCCTGGAGTGGGTCTGGTTTCACTGAAGCTTTCTTT.

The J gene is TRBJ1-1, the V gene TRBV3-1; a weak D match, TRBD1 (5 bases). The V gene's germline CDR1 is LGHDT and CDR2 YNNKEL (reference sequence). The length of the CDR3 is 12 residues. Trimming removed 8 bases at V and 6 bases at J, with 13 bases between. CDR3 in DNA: TGTGCCAGCCAGGGAGTATTAGCTGAAGCTTTCTTT. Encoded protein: CASQGVLAEAFF.

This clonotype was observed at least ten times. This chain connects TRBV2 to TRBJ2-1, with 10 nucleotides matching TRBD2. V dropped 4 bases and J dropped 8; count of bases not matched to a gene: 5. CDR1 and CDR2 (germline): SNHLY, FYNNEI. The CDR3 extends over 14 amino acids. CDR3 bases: TGTGCCAGCAGTGCTAGCGGGAGTGGGTATGAGCAGTTCTTC. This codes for CASSASGSGYEQFF.

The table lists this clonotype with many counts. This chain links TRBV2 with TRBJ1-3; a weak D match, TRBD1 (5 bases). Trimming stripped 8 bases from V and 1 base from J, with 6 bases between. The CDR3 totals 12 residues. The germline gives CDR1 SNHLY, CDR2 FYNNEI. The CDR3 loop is CASSGSGNTIYF. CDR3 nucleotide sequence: TGTGCCAGCTCAGGGTCTGGAAACACCATATATTTT. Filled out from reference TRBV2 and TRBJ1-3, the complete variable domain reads EPEVTQTPSHQVTQMGQEVILRCVPISNHLYFYWYRQILGQKVEFLVSFYNNEISEKSEIFDDQFSVERPDGSNFTLKIRSTKLEDSAMYFCASSGSGNTIYFGEGSWLTVV.

CDR3 residues: CASSPGTGRETQYF. CDR3 DNA sequence: TGTGCCAGCAGTCCTGGGACAGGGAGAGAGACCCAGTACTTC. The chain uses TRBV6-1 and TRBJ2-5, with TRBD1 identical over 9 bases. The CDR3 loop spans 14 amino acids. V lost 5 bases, J lost 4 bases, and 5 bases stayed unmatched. Per germline, CDR1 MNHNS and CDR2 SASEGT.

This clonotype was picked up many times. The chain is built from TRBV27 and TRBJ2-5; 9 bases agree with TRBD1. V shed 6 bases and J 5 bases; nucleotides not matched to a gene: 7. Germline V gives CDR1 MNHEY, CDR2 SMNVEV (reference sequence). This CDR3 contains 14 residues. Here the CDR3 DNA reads TGTGCCAGCAGGGGACAGGGTATCTTGGAGACCCAGTACTTC. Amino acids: CASRGQGILETQYF.

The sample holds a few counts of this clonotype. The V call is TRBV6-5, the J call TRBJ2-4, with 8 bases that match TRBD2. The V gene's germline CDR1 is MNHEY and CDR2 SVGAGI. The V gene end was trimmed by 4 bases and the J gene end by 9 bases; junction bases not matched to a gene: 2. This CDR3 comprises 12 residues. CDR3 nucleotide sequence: TGTGCCAGCAGTTCACTAGCGGTCATTCAGTACTTC. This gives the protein CASSSLAVIQYF.